The 7 T cell receptor beta chains below come from one sample, sequenced in a study of T cell repertoires in aging, cancer and after chemotherapy (dated by TCRdb to the late 2010s). Instead of sorted cells or RNA, genomic DNA extracted from peripheral blood served as the source for amplifying TCR beta rearrangements. This sample was sequenced with an Illumina MiSeq. Rearranged TRB sequences spanning V, D and J segments were amplified in a multiplex touch-down PCR with a mixed TRB-A/B primer pool. TCRdb ran its own pipeline on the public reads, namely fastp trimming at Q25 and MiXCR clone calling, and kept in-frame beta chains. Identical CDR3 protein sequences are pooled into one entry, listed with their most common genes and DNA. Across this sample there are 5,000 or so distinct CDR3 sequences, with 26% seen only once. 15% to 20% of the sample lies in the top ten. The sequencing sample was made of blood. The receptors come from a human donor in good health.

Sample share makes this clonotype medium-sized. The chain is built from TRBV19 and TRBJ2-7, with 8 bases identical to TRBD1. This CDR3 is 15 amino acids long. Germline lookup yields CDR1 LNHDA and CDR2 SQIVND (reference sequence). The J segment lost 3 bases and the V segment lost 7 bases, leaving 11 bases of the junction unmatched. The CDR3 DNA reads TGTGCCAGTACCCCAACCCCACAGGGGGGCTACGAGCAGTACTTC. Protein product: CASTPTPQGGYEQYF.

This chain uses TRBV28 with TRBJ1-4; a possible D gene is TRBD1 (5 bases). The germline gives CDR1 MDHEN, CDR2 SYDVKM. Trimming removed 6 bases from V and 8 bases from J, with 16 bases in between. There are 14 residues in the CDR3. CDR3 coding DNA: TGTGCCAGCAGCTCCAGGGCGATAACGGAAAAACTGTTTTTT. The encoded protein is CASSSRAITEKLFF.

This clonotype was observed once. The chain has TRBV15 and TRBJ2-3; D perhaps matches TRBD2 (6 bases). Looked up from germline, CDR1 is LNHNV and CDR2 is YYDKDF (reference sequence). V gave up 0 bases and J gave up 0 bases, with 10 bases separating them. The CDR3 spans 16 residues. The CDR3 bases are TGTGCCACCAGCAGAGATCGTAGCGGTAGCACAGATACGCAGTATTTT. Its translation: CATSRDRSGSTDTQYF.

This clonotype is labeled as medium-sized. The chain couples TRBV7-6 to TRBJ2-7; TRBD1 matches at 7 bases. The V segment lost 3 bases and the J segment 2 bases; nucleotides outside the gene matches: 7. CDR3 size: 15 residues. Germline V gives CDR1 SGHVS, CDR2 FNYEAQ. Written as DNA, the CDR3 is TGTGCCAGCAGCTTCGGACAGGCCCCGGCCTACGAGCAGTACTTC. This gives the protein CASSFGQAPAYEQYF. Full variable domain (outside the CDR3, taken from reference TRBV7-6 and TRBJ2-7): GAGVSQSPRYKVTKRGQDVALRCDPISGHVSLYWYRQALGQGPEFLTYFNYEAQQDKSGLPNDRFSAERPEGSISTLTIQRTEQRDSAMYRCASSFGQAPAYEQYFGPGTRLTVT.

In its sample, this clonotype was seen a few times. The CDR3: CASSYRESGEQYF. The DNA for the CDR3 is TGCGCCAGCAGCTACCGGGAGTCCGGGGAGCAGTACTTC. The V call is TRBV5-1, the J call TRBJ2-7; a possible D gene is TRBD2 (6 bases). The germline gives CDR1 SGHRS, CDR2 YFSETQ. V lost 3 bases and J 7 bases, leaving 14 bases between the germline ends. The CDR3 consists of 13 residues.

By frequency in the sample, this clonotype is medium-sized. V and J are TRBV6-5 and TRBJ1-2; TRBD1 might be the D (5 bases). The V end lost 6 bases, the J end lost 8 bases, and 25 bases lay between the germline ends. The CDR3 is 16 amino acids. Per germline, CDR1 MNHEY and CDR2 SVGAGI. CDR3 DNA: TGTGCCAGCAGCCTAAACCGCTTCCAGGGACGAGGGGGCTACACCTTC. Translation gives CASSLNRFQGRGGYTF.

This clonotype is judged medium-sized. The rearrangement uses TRBV6-4 and TRBJ2-6; 10 bases map to TRBD2. Per germline, CDR1 MRHNA and CDR2 SNTAGT. This CDR3 is 16 amino acids long. The V gene end was trimmed by 2 bases and the J gene end by 3 bases; junction bases not matched to a gene: 1. The CDR3: CASSDASGSGANVLTF. The CDR3 bases are TGTGCCAGCAGTGACGCTAGCGGGAGTGGGGCCAACGTCCTGACTTTC.